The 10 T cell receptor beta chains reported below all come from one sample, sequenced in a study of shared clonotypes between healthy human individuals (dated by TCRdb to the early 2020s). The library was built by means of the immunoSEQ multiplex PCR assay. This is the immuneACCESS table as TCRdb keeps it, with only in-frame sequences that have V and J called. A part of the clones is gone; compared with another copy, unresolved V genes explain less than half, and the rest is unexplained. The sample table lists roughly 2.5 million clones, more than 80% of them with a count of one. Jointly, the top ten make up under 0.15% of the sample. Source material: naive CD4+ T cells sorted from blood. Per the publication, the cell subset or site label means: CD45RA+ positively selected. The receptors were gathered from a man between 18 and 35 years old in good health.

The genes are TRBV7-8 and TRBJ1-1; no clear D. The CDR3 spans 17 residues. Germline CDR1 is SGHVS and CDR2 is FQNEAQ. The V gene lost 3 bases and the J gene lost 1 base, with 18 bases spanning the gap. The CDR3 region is CASSLGRWAAGNTEAFF. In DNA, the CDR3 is TGTGCCAGCAGCTTGGGGAGGTGGGCGGCTGGGAACACTGAAGCTTTCTTT.

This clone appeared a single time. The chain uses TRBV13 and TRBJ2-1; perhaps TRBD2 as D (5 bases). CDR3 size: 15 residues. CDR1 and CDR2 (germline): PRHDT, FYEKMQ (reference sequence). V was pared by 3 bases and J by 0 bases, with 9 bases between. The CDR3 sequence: CASSFGSLSYNEQFF. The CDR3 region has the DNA TGTGCCAGCAGCTTTGGGAGCCTCTCCTACAATGAGCAGTTCTTC.

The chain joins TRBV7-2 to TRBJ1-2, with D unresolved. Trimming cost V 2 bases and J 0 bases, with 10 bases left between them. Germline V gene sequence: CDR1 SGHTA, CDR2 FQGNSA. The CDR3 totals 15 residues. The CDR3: CASSLYPGTNYGYTF. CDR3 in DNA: TGTGCCAGCAGCTTATATCCAGGAACTAACTATGGCTACACCTTC.

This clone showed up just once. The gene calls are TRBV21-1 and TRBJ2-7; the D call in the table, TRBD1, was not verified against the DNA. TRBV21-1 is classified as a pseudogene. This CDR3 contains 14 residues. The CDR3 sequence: CASRIVDTYYEQYF. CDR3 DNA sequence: TGTGCCAGCAGGATTGTAGACACGTACTACGAGCAGTACTTC.

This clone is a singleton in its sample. CDR3 protein: CASSNGQGEQYF. CDR3 nucleotides: TGCGCCAGCAGCAACGGACAGGGGGAGCAGTACTTC. The rearrangement links TRBV5-1 to TRBJ2-7; 9 positions agree with TRBD1. The J segment lost 7 bases and the V segment lost 4 bases, leaving 3 bases of the junction unmatched. Germline V CDR1 and CDR2: SGHRS, YFSETQ. The CDR3 has 12 residues.

CDR3 nucleotides: TGTGCCAGCAGTTATAAACAGAACACTGAAGCTTTCTTT. Amino acid sequence: CASSYKQNTEAFF. The chain carries TRBV6-5 and TRBJ1-1; D not certain. Germline values: CDR1 MNHEY, CDR2 SVGAGI. The CDR3 contains 13 residues. V was trimmed by 3 bases and J by 1 base, leaving 6 bases between them.

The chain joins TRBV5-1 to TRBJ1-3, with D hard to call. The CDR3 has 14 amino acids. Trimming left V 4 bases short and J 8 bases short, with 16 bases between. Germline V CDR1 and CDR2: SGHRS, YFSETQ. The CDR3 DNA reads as TGCGCCAGCAGCGAATGGGAGCGCGGAGACACCATATATTTT. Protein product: CASSEWERGDTIYF.

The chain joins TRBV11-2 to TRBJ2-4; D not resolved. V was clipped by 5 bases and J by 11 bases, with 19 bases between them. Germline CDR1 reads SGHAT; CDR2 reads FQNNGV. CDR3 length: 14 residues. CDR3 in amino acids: CASSPSPTQIVQYF. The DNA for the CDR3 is TGTGCCAGCAGCCCCAGTCCTACCCAGATAGTTCAGTACTTC. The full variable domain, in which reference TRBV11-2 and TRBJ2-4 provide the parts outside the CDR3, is EAGVAQSPRYKIIEKRQSVAFWCNPISGHATLYWYQQILGQGPKLLIQFQNNGVVDDSQLPKDRFSAERLKGVDSTLKIQPAKLEDSAVYLCASSPSPTQIVQYFGAGTRLSVL.

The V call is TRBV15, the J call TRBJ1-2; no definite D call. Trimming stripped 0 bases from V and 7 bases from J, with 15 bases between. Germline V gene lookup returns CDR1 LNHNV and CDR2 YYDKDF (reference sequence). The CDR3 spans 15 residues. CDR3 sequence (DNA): TGTGCCACCAGCAGAGACCCCCGTCTAAGGGTTGGCTACACCTTC. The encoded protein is CATSRDPRLRVGYTF.

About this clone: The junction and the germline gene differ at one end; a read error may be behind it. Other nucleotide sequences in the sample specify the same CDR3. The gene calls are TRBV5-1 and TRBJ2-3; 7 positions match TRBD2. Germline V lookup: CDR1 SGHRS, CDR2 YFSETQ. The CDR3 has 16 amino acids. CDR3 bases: TGCGCCAGCAGTTTGGAACCTAGCGGAAGCACGGATACGCAGTATTTT. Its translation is CASSLEPSGSTDTQYF.